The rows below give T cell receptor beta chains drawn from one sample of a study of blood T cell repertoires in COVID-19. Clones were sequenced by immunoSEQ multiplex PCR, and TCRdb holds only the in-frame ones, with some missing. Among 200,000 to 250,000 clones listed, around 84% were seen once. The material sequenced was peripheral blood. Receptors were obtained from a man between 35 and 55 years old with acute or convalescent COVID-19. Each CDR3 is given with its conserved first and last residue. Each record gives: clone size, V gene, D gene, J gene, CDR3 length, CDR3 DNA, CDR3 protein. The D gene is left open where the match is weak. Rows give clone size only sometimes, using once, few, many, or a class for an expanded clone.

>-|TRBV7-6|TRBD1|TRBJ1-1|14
TGTGCCAGCAGCCGACAGGGCGGTAACACTGAAGCTTTCTTT
CASSRQGGNTEAFF
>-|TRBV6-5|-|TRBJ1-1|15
TGTGCCAGCGGTTCTACCGACACGCCGAACACTGAAGCTTTCTTT
CASGSTDTPNTEAFF
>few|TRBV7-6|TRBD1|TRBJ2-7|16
TGTGCCAGCAGCTCCCCAGGGACAGGAGGCCGTAACGAGCAGTACTTC
CASSSPGTGGRNEQYF
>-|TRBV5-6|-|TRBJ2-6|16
TGTGCCAGCAGCTTGGATGTATCCTCTGGGGCCAACGTCCTGACTTTC
CASSLDVSSGANVLTF
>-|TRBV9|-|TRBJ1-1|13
TGTGCCAGCAGCGTCGAGGGGGTCTCTGAAGCTTTCTTT
CASSVEGVSEAFF
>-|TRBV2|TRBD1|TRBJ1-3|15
TGTGCCAGCATTGAGGCGACAGGGTCCGGAAACACCATATATTTT
CASIEATGSGNTIYF
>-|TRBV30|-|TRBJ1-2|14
TGTGCCTGGAGTTTGTCAGGGCCTGACTATGGCTACACCTTC
CAWSLSGPDYGYTF
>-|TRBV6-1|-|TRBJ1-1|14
TGTGCCAGCAGTGATTGGAGGGCGAACACTGAAGCTTTCTTT
CASSDWRANTEAFF
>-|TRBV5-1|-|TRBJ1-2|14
TGCGCCAGCAGCTTGGAATCGGGGAACTATGGCTACACCTTC
CASSLESGNYGYTF
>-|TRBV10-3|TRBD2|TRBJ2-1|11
TGTGCCATCAGGGGGGGGAATGAGCAGTTCTTC
CAIRGGNEQFF
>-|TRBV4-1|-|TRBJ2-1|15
TGCGCCAGCAGCCAAGACCGGAGCTCCTACAATGAGCAGTTCTTC
CASSQDRSSYNEQFF
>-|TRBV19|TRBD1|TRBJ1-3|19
TGTGCCAGTAGTGCACGGGACAGGGTTTATCTCGGCTCTGGAAACACCATATATTTT
CASSARDRVYLGSGNTIYF
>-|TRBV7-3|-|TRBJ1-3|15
TGTGCCAGCAGCCCCTCCGCGGGCTCTGGAAACACCATATATTTT
CASSPSAGSGNTIYF
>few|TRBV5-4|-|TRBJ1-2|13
TGTGCCAGCAGCCTCCCTGGCGGCTATGGCTACACCTTC
CASSLPGGYGYTF
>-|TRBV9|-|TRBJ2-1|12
TGTGCCAGCAGCACAGTCTACAATGAGCAGTTCTTC
CASSTVYNEQFF
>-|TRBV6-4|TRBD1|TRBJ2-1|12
TGTGCCAGCAGTTCGACAGGGTCGGGGAAGTTCTTC
CASSSTGSGKFF
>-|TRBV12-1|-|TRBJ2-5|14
TGTGCCAGCAGCTTTGGAGCGGCGCAAGAGACCCAGTACTTC
CASSFGAAQETQYF
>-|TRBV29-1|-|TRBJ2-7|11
TGCAGCGCGACAGGAGGGTACGAGCAGTACTTC
CSATGGYEQYF
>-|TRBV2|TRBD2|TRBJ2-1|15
TGTGCCAGCGGCGGGGCTAGCGGATCCTACAATGAGCAGTTCTTC
CASGGASGSYNEQFF
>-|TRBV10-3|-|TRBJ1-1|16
TGTGCCATCAGGAGCTTGAACGACGGGGTTAACACTGAAGCTTTCTTT
CAIRSLNDGVNTEAFF
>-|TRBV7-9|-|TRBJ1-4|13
TGTGCCAGCAGCGTCCAGGGTTTCGGAAAACTGTTTTTT
CASSVQGFGKLFF
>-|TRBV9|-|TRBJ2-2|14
TGTGCCAGCAGCGCCCCCAGGGAAATCGGGGAGCTGTTTTTT
CASSAPREIGELFF
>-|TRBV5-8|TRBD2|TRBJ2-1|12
TGTGCCAGCAGCCCGGGGGGGGGCCAGCAGTTCTTC
CASSPGGGQQFF
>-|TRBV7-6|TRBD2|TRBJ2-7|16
TGTGCCAGCAGCCCCCTAGCGGGCCTTCGCGAGTACGAGCAGTACTTC
CASSPLAGLREYEQYF
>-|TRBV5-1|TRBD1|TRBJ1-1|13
TGCGCCAGCAGCCTTCAGGGGGACACTGAAGCTTTCTTT
CASSLQGDTEAFF
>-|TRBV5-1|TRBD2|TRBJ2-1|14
TGCGCCAGCAGCGGGACTAGCGGGGGTAATGAGCAGTTCTTC
CASSGTSGGNEQFF